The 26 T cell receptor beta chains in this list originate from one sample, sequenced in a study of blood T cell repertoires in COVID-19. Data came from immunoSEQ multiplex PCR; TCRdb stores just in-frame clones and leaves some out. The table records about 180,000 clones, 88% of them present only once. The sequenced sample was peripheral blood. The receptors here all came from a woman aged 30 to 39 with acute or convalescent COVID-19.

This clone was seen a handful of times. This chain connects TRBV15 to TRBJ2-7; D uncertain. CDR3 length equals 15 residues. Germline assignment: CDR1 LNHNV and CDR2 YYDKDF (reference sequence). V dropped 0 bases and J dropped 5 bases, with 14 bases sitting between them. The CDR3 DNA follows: TGTGCCACCAGCAGAGATCCTAGTGGCTCGAACGAGCAGTACTTC. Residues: CATSRDPSGSNEQYF.

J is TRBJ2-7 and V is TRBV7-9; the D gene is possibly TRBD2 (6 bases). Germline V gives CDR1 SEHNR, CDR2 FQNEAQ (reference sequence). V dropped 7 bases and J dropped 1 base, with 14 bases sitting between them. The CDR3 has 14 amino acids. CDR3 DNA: TGTGCCAGCAACACGGGAGTCGGGTCCTACGAGCAGTACTTC. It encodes CASNTGVGSYEQYF.

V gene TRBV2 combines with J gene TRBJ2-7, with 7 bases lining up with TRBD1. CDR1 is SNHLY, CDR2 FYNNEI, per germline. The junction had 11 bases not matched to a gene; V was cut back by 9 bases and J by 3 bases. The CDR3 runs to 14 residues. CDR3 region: CARRDSTRYYEQYF. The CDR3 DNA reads TGTGCCAGAAGGGACAGTACCCGGTACTACGAGCAGTACTTC. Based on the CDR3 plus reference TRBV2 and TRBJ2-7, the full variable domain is EPEVTQTPSHQVTQMGQEVILRCVPISNHLYFYWYRQILGQKVEFLVSFYNNEISEKSEIFDDQFSVERPDGSNFTLKIRSTKLEDSAMYFCARRDSTRYYEQYFGPGTRLTVT.

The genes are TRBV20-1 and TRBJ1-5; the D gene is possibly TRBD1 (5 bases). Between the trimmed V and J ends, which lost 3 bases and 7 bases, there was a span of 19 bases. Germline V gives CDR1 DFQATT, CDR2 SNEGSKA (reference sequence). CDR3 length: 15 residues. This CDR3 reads CSASGVQGGSQPQHF. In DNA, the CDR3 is TGCAGTGCTAGTGGCGTTCAGGGAGGTAGCCAGCCCCAGCATTTT.

The CDR3 DNA follows: TGTGCCAGTAGTCGGGGACAGAAAAATGAAAAACTGTTTTTT. The encoded protein is CASSRGQKNEKLFF. The chain employs TRBV19 and TRBJ1-4, with 7 bases identical to TRBD1. The length of the CDR3 is 14 residues. J lost 5 bases, V lost 5 bases, and 5 bases had no gene match. Germline CDR1 reads LNHDA; CDR2 reads SQIVND (reference sequence).

The CDR3, as DNA: TGTGCCACCAGCAGAGGAGGGACAGGTTCGTATCAGCCCCAGCATTTT. The encoded protein is CATSRGGTGSYQPQHF. The rearrangement uses TRBV15 and TRBJ1-5, with 8 bases lining up with TRBD1. This CDR3 comprises 16 residues. Per the germline V gene, CDR1 is LNHNV and CDR2 is YYDKDF (reference sequence). Trimming removed 1 base from V and 5 bases from J; junction bases left unmatched: 7.

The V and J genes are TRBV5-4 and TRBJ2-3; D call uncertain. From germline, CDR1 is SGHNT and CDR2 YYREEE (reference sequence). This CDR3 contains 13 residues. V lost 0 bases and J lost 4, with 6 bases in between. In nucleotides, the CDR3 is TGTGCCAGCAGCTTGGATGGGCCAGATACGCAGTATTTT. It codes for CASSLDGPDTQYF.

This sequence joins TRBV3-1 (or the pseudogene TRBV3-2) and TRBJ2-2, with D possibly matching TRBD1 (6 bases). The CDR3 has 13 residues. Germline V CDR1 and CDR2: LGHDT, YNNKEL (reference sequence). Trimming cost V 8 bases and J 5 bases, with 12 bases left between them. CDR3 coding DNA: TGTGCCAGCTCCAGACAGGTAACCGGGGAGCTGTTTTTT. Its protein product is CASSRQVTGELFF.

The CDR3 here is CASSEAVNIQYF. CDR3 DNA: TGTGCCAGCAGTGAAGCCGTCAACATTCAGTACTTC. This chain links TRBV6-1 with TRBJ2-4, with D uncertain. This CDR3 has 12 amino acids. Germline V gives CDR1 MNHNS, CDR2 SASEGT. V shed 0 bases and J shed 7 bases, with 4 bases lying between them.

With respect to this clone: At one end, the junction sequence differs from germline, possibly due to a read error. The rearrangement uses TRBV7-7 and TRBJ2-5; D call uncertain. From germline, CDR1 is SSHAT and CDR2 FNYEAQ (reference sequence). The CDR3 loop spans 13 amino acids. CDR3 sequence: CASSPGVGETQYF. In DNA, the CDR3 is TGTGCTAGCAGCCCTGGAGTGGGAGAGACCCAGTACTTC. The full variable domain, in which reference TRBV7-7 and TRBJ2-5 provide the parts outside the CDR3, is GAGVSQSPRYKVTKRGQDVTLRCDPISSHATLYWYQQALGQGPEFLTYFNYEAQPDKSGLPSDRFSAERPEGSISTLTIQRTEQRDSAMYRCASSPGVGETQYFGPGTRLLVL.

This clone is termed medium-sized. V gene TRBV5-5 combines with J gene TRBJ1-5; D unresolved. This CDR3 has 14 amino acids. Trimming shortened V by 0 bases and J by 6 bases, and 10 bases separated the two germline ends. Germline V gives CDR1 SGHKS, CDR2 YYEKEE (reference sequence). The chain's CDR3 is CASSLAAGIQPQHF. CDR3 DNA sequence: TGTGCCAGCAGCTTGGCCGCGGGAATTCAGCCCCAGCATTTT.

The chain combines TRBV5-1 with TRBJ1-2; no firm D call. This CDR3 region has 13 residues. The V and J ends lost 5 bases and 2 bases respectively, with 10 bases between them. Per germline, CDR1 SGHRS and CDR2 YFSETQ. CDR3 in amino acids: CASRDLLNYGYTF. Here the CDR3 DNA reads TGCGCCAGCAGGGACTTGCTAAACTATGGCTACACCTTC. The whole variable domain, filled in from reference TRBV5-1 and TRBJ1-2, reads KAGVTQTPRYLIKTRGQQVTLSCSPISGHRSVSWYQQTPGQGLQFLFEYFSETQRNKGNFPGRFSGRQFSNSRSEMNVSTLELGDSALYLCASRDLLNYGYTFGSGTRLTVV.

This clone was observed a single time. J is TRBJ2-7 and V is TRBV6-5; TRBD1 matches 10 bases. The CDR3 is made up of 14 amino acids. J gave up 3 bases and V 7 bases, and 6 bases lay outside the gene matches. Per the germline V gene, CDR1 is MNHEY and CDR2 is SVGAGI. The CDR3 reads CASTFGQGDYEQYF. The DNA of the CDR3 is TGTGCCAGCACCTTCGGACAGGGGGACTACGAGCAGTACTTC.

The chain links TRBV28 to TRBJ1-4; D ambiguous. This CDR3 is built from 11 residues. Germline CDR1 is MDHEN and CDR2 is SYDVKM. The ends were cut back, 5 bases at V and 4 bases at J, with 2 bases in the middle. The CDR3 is CASSLNEKLFF. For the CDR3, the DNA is TGTGCCAGCAGTCTTAATGAAAAACTGTTTTTT. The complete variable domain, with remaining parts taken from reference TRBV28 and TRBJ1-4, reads DVKVTQSSRYLVKRTGEKVFLECVQDMDHENMFWYRQDPGLGLRLIYFSYDVKMKEKGDIPEGYSVSREKKERFSLILESASTNQTSMYLCASSLNEKLFFGSGTQLSVL.

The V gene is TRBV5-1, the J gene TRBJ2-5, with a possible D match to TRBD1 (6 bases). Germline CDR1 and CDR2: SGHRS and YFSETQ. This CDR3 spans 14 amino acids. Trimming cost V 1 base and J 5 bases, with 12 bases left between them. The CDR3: CASSLTTQGETQYF. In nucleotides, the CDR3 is TGCGCCAGCAGCTTGACAACGCAGGGGGAGACCCAGTACTTC.

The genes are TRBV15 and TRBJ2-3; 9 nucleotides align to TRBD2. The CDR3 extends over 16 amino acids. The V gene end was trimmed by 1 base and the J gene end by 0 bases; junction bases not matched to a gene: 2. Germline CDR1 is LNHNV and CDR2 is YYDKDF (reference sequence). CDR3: CATSRVLAGSTDTQYF. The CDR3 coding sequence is TGTGCCACCAGCAGAGTTCTAGCGGGGAGCACAGATACGCAGTATTTT.

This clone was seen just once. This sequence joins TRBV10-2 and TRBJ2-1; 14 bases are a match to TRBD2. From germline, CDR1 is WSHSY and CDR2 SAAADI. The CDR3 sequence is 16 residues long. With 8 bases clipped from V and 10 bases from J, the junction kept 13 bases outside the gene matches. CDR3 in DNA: TGCGCCAGCTGGGGAGGGGGACTAGCGGGAGCTGGGGAGCAGTTCTTC. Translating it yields CASWGGGLAGAGEQFF.

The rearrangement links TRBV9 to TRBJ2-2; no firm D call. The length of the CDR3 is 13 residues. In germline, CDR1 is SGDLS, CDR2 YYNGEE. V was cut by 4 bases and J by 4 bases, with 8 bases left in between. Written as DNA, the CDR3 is TGTGCCAGCAGCCCCTCCGGCACCGGGGAGCTGTTTTTT. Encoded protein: CASSPSGTGELFF.

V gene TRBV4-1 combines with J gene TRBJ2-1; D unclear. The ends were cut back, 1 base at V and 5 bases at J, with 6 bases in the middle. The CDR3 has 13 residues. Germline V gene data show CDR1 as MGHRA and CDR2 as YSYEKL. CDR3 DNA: TGCGCCAGCAGCCAAGTGTTCAACAATGAGCAGTTCTTC. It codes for CASSQVFNNEQFF.

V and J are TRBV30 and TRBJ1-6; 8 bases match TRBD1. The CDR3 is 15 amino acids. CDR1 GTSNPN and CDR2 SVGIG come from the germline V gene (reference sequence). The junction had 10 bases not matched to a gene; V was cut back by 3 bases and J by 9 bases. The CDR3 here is CAWSGMTGVGSPLHF. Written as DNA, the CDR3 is TGTGCCTGGAGCGGTATGACAGGGGTCGGTTCACCCCTCCACTTT.

The CDR3 loop is CAISVERRNSPLHF. CDR3 DNA sequence: TGTGCCATCAGTGTTGAGAGGAGGAATTCACCCCTCCACTTT. V gene TRBV10-3 combines with J gene TRBJ1-6; D remains unclear. Germline V CDR1 and CDR2: ENHRY, SYGVKD. Deletions cut 4 bases from V and 7 bases from J, with 11 bases between. There are 14 residues in the CDR3.

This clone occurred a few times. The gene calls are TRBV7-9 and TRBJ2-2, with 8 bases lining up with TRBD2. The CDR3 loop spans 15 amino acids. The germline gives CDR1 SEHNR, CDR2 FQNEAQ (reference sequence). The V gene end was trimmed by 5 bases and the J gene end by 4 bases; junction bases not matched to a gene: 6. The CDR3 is CASSLRTSLTGELFF. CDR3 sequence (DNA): TGTGCCAGCAGCCTTAGGACTAGCCTCACCGGGGAGCTGTTTTTT.

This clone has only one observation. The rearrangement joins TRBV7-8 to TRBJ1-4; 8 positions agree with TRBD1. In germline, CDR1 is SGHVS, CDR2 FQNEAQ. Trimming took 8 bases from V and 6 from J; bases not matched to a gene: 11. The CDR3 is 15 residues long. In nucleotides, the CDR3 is TGTGCCAGCGGTTTTTTGACAGGGGTTGATGAAAAACTGTTTTTT. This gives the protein CASGFLTGVDEKLFF.

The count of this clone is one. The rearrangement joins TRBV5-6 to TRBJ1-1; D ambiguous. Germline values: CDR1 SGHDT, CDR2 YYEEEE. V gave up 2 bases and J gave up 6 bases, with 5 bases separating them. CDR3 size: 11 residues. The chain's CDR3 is CASSFSSEAFF. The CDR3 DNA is TGTGCCAGCAGCTTTTCCTCTGAAGCTTTCTTT.

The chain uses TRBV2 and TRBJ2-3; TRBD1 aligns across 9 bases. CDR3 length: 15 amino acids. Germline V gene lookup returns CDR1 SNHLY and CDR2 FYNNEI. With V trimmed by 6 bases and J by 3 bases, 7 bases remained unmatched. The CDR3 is CASRRDRESTDTQYF. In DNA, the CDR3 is TGTGCCAGCAGAAGGGACAGGGAATCAACAGATACGCAGTATTTT. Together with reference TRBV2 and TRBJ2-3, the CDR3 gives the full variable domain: EPEVTQTPSHQVTQMGQEVILRCVPISNHLYFYWYRQILGQKVEFLVSFYNNEISEKSEIFDDQFSVERPDGSNFTLKIRSTKLEDSAMYFCASRRDRESTDTQYFGPGTRLTVL.

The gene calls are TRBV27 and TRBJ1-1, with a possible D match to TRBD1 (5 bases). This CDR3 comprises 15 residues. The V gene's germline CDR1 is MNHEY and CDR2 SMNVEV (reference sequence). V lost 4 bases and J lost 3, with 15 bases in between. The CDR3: CASSYSTGLDTEAFF. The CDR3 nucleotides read TGTGCCAGCAGTTACTCAACAGGTCTGGACACTGAAGCTTTCTTT.